Listed below are T cell receptor beta chains from one sample, sequenced in a study of cytomegalovirus exposure and HLA in healthy donors. Assay: immunoSEQ multiplex PCR; the TCRdb copy retains only in-frame clones and omits some. The sample comprises about 170,000 clones, around 62% of which are singletons, and about 3.2% rests with the top ten. Sequenced: PBMCs. The receptors come from a man aged 35 to 55 in good health and CMV-seronegative. Both conserved end residues are part of each CDR3. The order of the fields is CDR3 DNA, CDR3 protein, D gene, V gene, clone size, J gene. The D gene is left open where the match is weak. Where a row states a size, it is once, few, many or the class of an expanded clone; other rows omit it.

TGTGCCAGCAGCCCATGGGACAAAACCTACGAGCAGTACTTC	CASSPWDKTYEQYF	.	TRBV11-2	.	TRBJ2-7
TGTGCCAGCAGCGCCTTTTACGGCACTGAAGCTTTCTTT	CASSAFYGTEAFF	.	TRBV9	.	TRBJ1-1
TGTGCCAGCAGCACCGGGACAGGGGAAATGGAATGGGAGAACGAGCAGTTCTTC	CASSTGTGEMEWENEQFF	TRBD1	TRBV7-3	.	TRBJ2-1
TGTGCCATCACTGGAGCCCTCCAAGAGACCCAGTACTTC	CAITGALQETQYF	.	TRBV10-3	few	TRBJ2-5
TGTGCCAGCAGCTTAACTTTTGGCGGCATAAGTCAAAAACTGTTTTTT	CASSLTFGGISQKLFF	.	TRBV7-2	.	TRBJ1-4
TGTGCCAGCAGTTACCGGAGCTCCTACGAGCAGTACTTC	CASSYRSSYEQYF	.	TRBV27	.	TRBJ2-7
TGTGCCATCAGTCGCGGGACTGGGGCCAACGTCCTGACTTTC	CAISRGTGANVLTF	.	TRBV10-3	few	TRBJ2-6
TGTGCCAGCCACAGGGGGCTTGGAAACACTGAAGCTTTCTTT	CASHRGLGNTEAFF	TRBD1	TRBV6-1	.	TRBJ1-1
TGTGCCAGCAGCCACTCCCCCGGGACTATCTATGGCTACACCTTC	CASSHSPGTIYGYTF	.	TRBV7-2	.	TRBJ1-2
TGTGCCAGCAGTTTGGGGACAGGGAAGTTTCTGTACTTC	CASSLGTGKFLYF	TRBD1	TRBV6-1	few	TRBJ2-7
TGTGCCAGCTCACCGTCATCCGGGAGGAGGACCGGGGAGCTGTTTTTT	CASSPSSGRRTGELFF	TRBD2	TRBV18	.	TRBJ2-2
TGTGCCAGCAGCGAACGGGGGGCCTATGGCTACACCTTC	CASSERGAYGYTF	.	TRBV2	.	TRBJ1-2
TGTGCCAGCAGCTTTGGTCTCTTCACCACCCAGCGGATCACAGATACGCAGTATTTT	CASSFGLFTTQRITDTQYF	.	TRBV7-9	.	TRBJ2-3
TGTGCCAGCAGCACTGCTCCGGGACAGCCAACCTACGAGCAGTACTTC	CASSTAPGQPTYEQYF	TRBD1	TRBV5-5	.	TRBJ2-7
TGTGCCAGCTCACCGTACGCCGGTCAACGGAACTATGGCTACACCTTC	CASSPYAGQRNYGYTF	.	TRBV18	.	TRBJ1-2
TGCAGCGCCTATACCGGGACATCATTCAACACTGAAGCTTTCTTT	CSAYTGTSFNTEAFF	.	TRBV29-1	.	TRBJ1-1
TGTGCCAGCAGCTTATTCGGCGAGCAGTACTTC	CASSLFGEQYF	.	TRBV5-6	.	TRBJ2-7
TGTGCCACCCCCGGGTCTAACGGTCTCACCGGGGAGCTGTTTTTT	CATPGSNGLTGELFF	.	TRBV19	.	TRBJ2-2
TGTGCCAGTTCAAGGGAGGGACGGAATCAGCCCCAGCATTTT	CASSREGRNQPQHF	.	TRBV19	.	TRBJ1-5
TGTGCCATCAGTGAGGCAGGGGGCTCCTATAATTCACCCCTCCACTTT	CAISEAGGSYNSPLHF	TRBD1	TRBV10-3	.	TRBJ1-6
TGCGCCAGCAGCCCTACTAACTATGGCTACACCTTC	CASSPTNYGYTF	.	TRBV5-1	.	TRBJ1-2
TGTGCCAGCAGCTTGGCAGGGAACTATGGCTACACCTTC	CASSLAGNYGYTF	.	TRBV5-5	.	TRBJ1-2
TGTGCCAGCAGCTTAGCGCTAGGTGGGGCAGGGACTTACGAGCAGTACTTC	CASSLALGGAGTYEQYF	.	TRBV7-8	.	TRBJ2-7
TGTGCCAGCTCACTGTCTGATCAGCCCCAGCATTTT	CASSLSDQPQHF	.	TRBV18	.	TRBJ1-5
TGTGCCAGCAGCTTAGCGTACGGACAGGGGGCGCTTGGACCCGGGGAGCTGTTTTTT	CASSLAYGQGALGPGELFF	TRBD1	TRBV7-9	few	TRBJ2-2
TGTGCCAGCAGTCCCCTAAGTACAGGTTCAATTGAAGCTTTCTTT	CASSPLSTGSIEAFF	.	TRBV27	few	TRBJ1-1
TGTGCCAGCAGTTACTCCGGGACAGGGGAGGCCGAGCAGTACTTC	CASSYSGTGEAEQYF	TRBD1	TRBV6-5	few	TRBJ2-7
TGTGCCAGCAGCTCGGGGACAGGGGGCCTGGATGAAAAACTGTTTTTT	CASSSGTGGLDEKLFF	TRBD1	TRBV9	.	TRBJ1-4
TGTGCCATCAGTGACCGGGACAAATCGTCCTACGAGCAGTACTTC	CAISDRDKSSYEQYF	.	TRBV10-3	.	TRBJ2-7